This T cell receptor beta chain was recovered during a study of T cells after yellow fever vaccination. TCRdb passed the 5' RACE reads through MiXCR, listing each CDR3 protein once. This sample has fewer than 350,000 distinct CDR3 sequences, with roughly 4.3% found just once. Comment on this clonotype: No antigen is known for it.

The length of the CDR3 is 16 residues. Trimming took 1 base from V and 3 from J, leaving 13 bases between them. Germline values: CDR1 SGHVS, CDR2 FQNEAQ. Findings and caveats of the study: A small share of clonotypes appeared in both CD4 and CD8 compartments.

Here the sequenced sample was PBMCs, taken 15 days after the yellow fever booster vaccination. The J gene is TRBJ1-5, the V gene TRBV7-8, with D unresolved. This receptor was identified in a young man who received the YFV17D yellow fever vaccine. CDR3 amino acids: CASSLVADINNQPQHF. The CDR3 nucleotides read TGTGCCAGCAGCTTAGTTGCCGACATTAACAATCAGCCCCAGCATTTT.